This T cell receptor beta chain was documented in a study of blood T cell repertoires in COVID-19. Study overall: The cDNA or gDNA used as material had been derived from T cells, B-cell-depleted T cells, or PBMCs.

Unmatched junction bases numbered 8, after V lost 7 bases and J lost 3 bases. CDR3 length: 15 residues. Germline CDR1 and CDR2: LNHDA and SQIVND (reference sequence). Original data processing: Scientists estimated how many nucleated cells there were by amplifying reference gene primers. Measured with immunoSEQ multiplex PCR; TCRdb has only the in-frame clones, and not every one. That table is the source of V, J and clone size, and D and trimming were worked out from the DNA. The table includes 15,000 to 20,000 clones, 85% to 90% detected once. Source material: peripheral blood. The clonotype was recovered from a human donor in a cohort sampled during active COVID-19. V gene TRBV19 combines with J gene TRBJ1-5; 8 bases are a match to TRBD1. CDR3 amino acids: CASNLGTGYNQPQHF. The CDR3 DNA is TGTGCCAGTAACCTAGGGACAGGATACAATCAGCCCCAGCATTTT.